The T cell receptor (beta chain) described here comes from a study of T cell responses to AZD1222 COVID-19 vaccine. General study points: Rises in breadth and depth of Spike-specific TCRs came after two AZD1222 doses. Samples come after the peak T cell response, not at day 14. Mostly white British, mostly female donors; authors suggested clonal diversity may be underestimated. At 160-218 and 743-854, vaccine-associated CD4 TCRs were dominant, and they spanned spike.

This clone was seen only once. Its antigen is still unknown. Clones were sequenced by immunoSEQ multiplex PCR, and TCRdb holds only the in-frame ones, with some missing. The repertoire includes over 150,000 clones, just over 90% of them detected once, and roughly 4.4% sits in the top ten. V dropped 2 bases and J dropped 0; count of bases not matched to a gene: 4. The CDR3 is 15 amino acids. CDR1 and CDR2 (germline): SGHRS, YFSETQ. This specimen consisted of peripheral blood, obtained on day 0 of MenACWY control vaccination. The TCR comes from an adult in good health. The rearrangement joins TRBV5-1 to TRBJ1-1; 7 bases match TRBD1. The CDR3 spells CASSFQGGLNTEAFF. The CDR3 nucleotides are TGCGCCAGCAGCTTTCAGGGGGGGTTGAACACTGAAGCTTTCTTT.